This T cell receptor (beta chain) was sequenced in a study of cytomegalovirus exposure and HLA in healthy donors. Notes on this clone: Antigen specificity is unknown.

The study, taken as a whole, reports: Listed as cytomegalovirus-associated were 150 to 200 TCR beta chains.

Here immunoSEQ multiplex PCR was the method, and the copy in TCRdb shows in-frame clones only, minus some. The table lists some 250,000 clones, around 87% of them singletons, with roughly 0.4% in the top ten. Germline CDR1 and CDR2: SGDLS and YYNGEE. CDR3 length: 16 residues. Germline trimming cut 3 bases from V and 3 bases from J; bases unmatched to any gene: 12. The sequence derives from a woman aged 18-29 years in good health and CMV-seronegative. The chain employs TRBV9 and TRBJ2-7, with TRBD2 matching over 7 bases. Sequencing was carried out using PBMCs. DNA of the CDR3: TGTGCCAGCAGCGCGGGGGGTGGGAGCTCCCACTACGAGCAGTACTTC. Its protein product is CASSAGGGSSHYEQYF.